The rows below give T cell receptor beta chains drawn from one sample of a study of lymphopenia after photon versus proton radiotherapy. The method was immunoSEQ multiplex PCR; TCRdb's version includes in-frame clones alone and lacks a portion of them. The top ten clones hold 29% of a sample with more than 50,000 clones, more than 70% of them seen once. The source material was peripheral blood, sampled from a patient treated with photon-based radiotherapy. Receptors originate from a man aged 45-65 years with gastric cancer. CDR3s include the opening cysteine and the closing phenylalanine or tryptophan. D genes are given only for firm matches.

v_call | d_call | cdr3_aa
TRBV6-1 | TRBD1 | CASSDSTGGNQPQHF
TRBV5-6 | . | CASSLGESGGIQYF
TRBV10-1 | . | CASSSSGTLINEQFF
TRBV4-2 | TRBD1 | CASSQGGLGGHGYTF
TRBV7-2 | TRBD2 | CASSLRLAGGGTDTQYF
TRBV7-2 | . | CASSPRQGRGETQYF
TRBV6-6 | . | CASSYERGEAFF
TRBV30 | TRBD1 | CAWSPQTGFEQYF
TRBV9 | TRBD1 | CASSPRQGTLGTGELFF
TRBV15 | . | CATSRDREFTDTQYF
TRBV9 | . | CASSVTLWDEQYF
TRBV2 | . | CASSEGTTSYNEQFF
TRBV6-1 | . | CASSEGWEKTQYF
TRBV30 | TRBD1 | CAWRAKDRGDQPQHF
TRBV21-1 | . | CASSKAGPAGGPKNEQFF
TRBV29-1 | . | CSVGRGAGTDTQYF
TRBV7-2 | TRBD1 | CASSLTSRQGARYEQYF
TRBV18 | . | CASSMGLNTEAFF
TRBV18 | . | CASSPDGREGYNEQFF
TRBV7-9 | TRBD1 | CASSLGGGGQPQHF
TRBV19 | TRBD2 | CASSGGRRSAKNIQYF
TRBV7-6 | TRBD2 | CASSFRLAETQETQYF
TRBV2 | TRBD1 | CASSGVGTAQETQYF
TRBV4-1 | . | CASSQDYTGGTEAFF
TRBV5-1 | . | CASSLNTDTQYF
TRBV7-8 | . | CASSLPPISGANVLTF
TRBV29-1 | . | CSVEARDTQYF
TRBV19 | TRBD1 | CASSIGRDRVIQQPQHF
TRBV2 | . | CASSERRNYEQYF
TRBV18 | . | CASSPPLWPKNTEAFF
TRBV27 | . | CASGWRGAVNTEAFF
TRBV5-6 | TRBD2 | CASGGRGRAYEQYF
TRBV23-1 | . | CASSRGGNYGYTF
TRBV29-1 | TRBD2 | CSVSTGTSGLREQFF
TRBV6-5 | . | CASSQFSGNTIYF
TRBV18 | . | CATREVLANNEQFF
TRBV5-1 | . | CASSLGQNRLETTEAFF